Detailed here is one TCR beta chain. This CDR3 is built from 15 residues. The germline gives CDR1 SGHNT, CDR2 YENEEA. The ends lost 3 bases at V and 5 bases at J; junction bases unmatched: 8. The sample originates from a study of control samples from healthy donors and cancer patients. Only in-frame clones appear in the TCRdb table, and some are missing; sequencing was by immunoSEQ multiplex PCR. The data show almost 90,000 clones, 86% seen once. Sequenced input: blood. This sequence originates from a man aged 30-40 years in good health. The J gene is TRBJ2-7, the V gene TRBV11-3; TRBD1 matches at 9 bases. CDR3 loop: CASSLEGTGRDEQYF. In DNA form, the CDR3 reads TGTGCCAGCAGCTTGGAAGGGACAGGGAGGGACGAGCAGTACTTC.